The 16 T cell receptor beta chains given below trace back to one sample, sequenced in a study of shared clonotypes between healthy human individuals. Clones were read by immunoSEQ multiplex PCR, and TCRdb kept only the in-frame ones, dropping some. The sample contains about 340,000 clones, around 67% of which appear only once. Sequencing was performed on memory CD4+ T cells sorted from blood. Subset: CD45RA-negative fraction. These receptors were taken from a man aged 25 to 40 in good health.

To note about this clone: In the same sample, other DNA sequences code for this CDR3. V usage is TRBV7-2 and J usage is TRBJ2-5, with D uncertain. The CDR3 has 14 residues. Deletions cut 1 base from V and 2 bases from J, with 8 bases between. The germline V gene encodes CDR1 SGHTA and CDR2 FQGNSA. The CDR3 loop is CASSLGGSQETQYF. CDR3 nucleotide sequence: TGTGCCAGCAGCTTAGGTGGCAGTCAAGAGACCCAGTACTTC. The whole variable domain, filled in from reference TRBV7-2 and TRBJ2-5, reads GAGVSQSPSNKVTEKGKDVELRCDPISGHTALYWYRQSLGQGLEFLIYFQGNSAPDKSGLPSDRFSAERTGGSVSTLTIQRTQQEDSAVYLCASSLGGSQETQYFGPGTRLLVL.

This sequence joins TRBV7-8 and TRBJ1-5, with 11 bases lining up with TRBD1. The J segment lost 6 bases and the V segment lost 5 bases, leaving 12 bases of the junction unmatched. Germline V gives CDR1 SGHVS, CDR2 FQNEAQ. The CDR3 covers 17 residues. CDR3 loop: CASSEDGQGARGQPQHF. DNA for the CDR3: TGTGCCAGCAGCGAAGACGGACAGGGGGCGAGAGGTCAGCCCCAGCATTTT.

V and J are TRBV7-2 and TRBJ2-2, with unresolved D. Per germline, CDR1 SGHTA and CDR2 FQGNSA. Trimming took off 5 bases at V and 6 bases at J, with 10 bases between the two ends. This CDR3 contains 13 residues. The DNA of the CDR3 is TGTGCCAGCAGCCCCGGATTCTCCGGGGAGCTGTTTTTT. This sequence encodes CASSPGFSGELFF. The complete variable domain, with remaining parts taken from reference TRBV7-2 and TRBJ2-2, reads GAGVSQSPSNKVTEKGKDVELRCDPISGHTALYWYRQSLGQGLEFLIYFQGNSAPDKSGLPSDRFSAERTGGSVSTLTIQRTQQEDSAVYLCASSPGFSGELFFGEGSRLTVL.

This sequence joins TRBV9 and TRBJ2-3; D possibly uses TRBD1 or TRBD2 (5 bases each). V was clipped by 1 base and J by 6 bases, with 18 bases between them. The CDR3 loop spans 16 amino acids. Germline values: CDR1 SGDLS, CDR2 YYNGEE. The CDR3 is CASSVFDGNPGDTQYF. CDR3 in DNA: TGTGCCAGCAGCGTATTTGACGGGAATCCAGGGGATACGCAGTATTTT.

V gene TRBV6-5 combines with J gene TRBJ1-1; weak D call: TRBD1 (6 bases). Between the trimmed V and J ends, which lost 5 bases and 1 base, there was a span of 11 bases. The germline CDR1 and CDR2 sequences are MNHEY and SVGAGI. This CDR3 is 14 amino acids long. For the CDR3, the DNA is TGTGCCAGCAGTGGAGGGACACCGAACACTGAAGCTTTCTTT. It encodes CASSGGTPNTEAFF.

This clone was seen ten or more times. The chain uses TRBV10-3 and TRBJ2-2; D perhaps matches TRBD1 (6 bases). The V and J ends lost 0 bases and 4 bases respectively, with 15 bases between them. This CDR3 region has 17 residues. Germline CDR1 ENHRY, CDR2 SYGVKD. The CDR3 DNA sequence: TGTGCCATCAGTGAGTCGCCAAACAGGGTGGGCACCGGGGAGCTGTTTTTT. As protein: CAISESPNRVGTGELFF.

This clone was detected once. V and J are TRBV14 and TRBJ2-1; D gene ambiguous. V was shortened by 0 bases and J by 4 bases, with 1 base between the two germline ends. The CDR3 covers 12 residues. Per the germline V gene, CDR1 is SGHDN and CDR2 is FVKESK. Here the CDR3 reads CASSQEYNEQFF. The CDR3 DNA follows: TGTGCCAGCAGCCAAGAATACAATGAGCAGTTCTTC.

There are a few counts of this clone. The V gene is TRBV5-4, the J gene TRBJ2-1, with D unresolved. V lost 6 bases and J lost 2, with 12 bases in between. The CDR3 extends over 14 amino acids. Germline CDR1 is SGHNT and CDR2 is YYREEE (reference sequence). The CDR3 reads CASTSMGTYNEQFF. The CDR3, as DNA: TGTGCCAGCACCTCCATGGGAACCTACAATGAGCAGTTCTTC.

CDR3 DNA: TGTGCCAGCAGAATACAGGGGGCAGGGGAAAAACTGTTTTTT. Translation gives CASRIQGAGEKLFF. V is TRBV2 and J is TRBJ1-4; 9 bases align to TRBD1. Trimming removed 6 bases from V and 8 bases from J; junction bases left unmatched: 7. The CDR3 consists of 14 residues. Looked up from germline, CDR1 is SNHLY and CDR2 is FYNNEI.

CDR3 in amino acids: CASSTNSYSNQPQHF. As DNA, the CDR3 is TGTGCCAGCAGTACCAACAGTTATAGCAATCAGCCCCAGCATTTT. This chain connects TRBV27 to TRBJ1-5; D is unclear. This CDR3 comprises 15 residues. Germline CDR1 and CDR2: MNHEY and SMNVEV (reference sequence). The V and J ends lost 5 bases and 0 bases respectively, with 11 bases between them.

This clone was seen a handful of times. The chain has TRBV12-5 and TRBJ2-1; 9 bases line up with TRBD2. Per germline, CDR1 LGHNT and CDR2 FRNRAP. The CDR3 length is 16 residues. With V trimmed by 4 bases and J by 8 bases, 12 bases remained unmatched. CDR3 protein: CASGSPSGTSSHEQFF. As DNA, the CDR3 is TGTGCTAGTGGTTCGCCCTCCGGGACTAGCAGCCATGAGCAGTTCTTC. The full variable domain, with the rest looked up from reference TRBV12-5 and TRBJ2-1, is DARVTQTPRHKVTEMGQEVTMRCQPILGHNTVFWYRQTMMQGLELLAYFRNRAPLDDSGMPKDRFSAEMPDATLATLKIQPSEPRDSAVYFCASGSPSGTSSHEQFFGPGTRLTVL.

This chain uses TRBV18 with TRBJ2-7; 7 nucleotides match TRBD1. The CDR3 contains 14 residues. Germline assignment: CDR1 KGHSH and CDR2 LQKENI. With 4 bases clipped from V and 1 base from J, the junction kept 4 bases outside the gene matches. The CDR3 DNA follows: TGTGCCAGCTCACTTGGACAGGTGTCCTACGAGCAGTACTTC. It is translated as CASSLGQVSYEQYF. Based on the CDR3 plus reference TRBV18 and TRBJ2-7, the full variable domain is NAGVMQNPRHLVRRRGQEARLRCSPMKGHSHVYWYRQLPEEGLKFMVYLQKENIIDESGMPKERFSAEFPKEGPSILRIQQVVRGDSAAYFCASSLGQVSYEQYFGPGTRLTVT.

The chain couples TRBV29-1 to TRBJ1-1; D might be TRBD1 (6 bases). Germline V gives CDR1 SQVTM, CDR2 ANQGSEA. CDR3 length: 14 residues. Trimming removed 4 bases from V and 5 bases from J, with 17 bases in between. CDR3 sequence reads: CSVAGGTRATEAFF. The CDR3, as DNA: TGCAGCGTTGCCGGGGGCACCAGGGCTACTGAAGCTTTCTTT.

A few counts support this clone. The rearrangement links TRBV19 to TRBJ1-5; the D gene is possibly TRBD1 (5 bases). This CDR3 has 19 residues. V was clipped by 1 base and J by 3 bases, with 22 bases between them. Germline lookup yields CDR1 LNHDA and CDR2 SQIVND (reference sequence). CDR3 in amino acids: CASSIGLSGAGHLNQPQHF. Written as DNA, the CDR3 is TGTGCCAGTAGTATAGGTTTGAGTGGGGCAGGACACCTCAATCAGCCCCAGCATTTT.

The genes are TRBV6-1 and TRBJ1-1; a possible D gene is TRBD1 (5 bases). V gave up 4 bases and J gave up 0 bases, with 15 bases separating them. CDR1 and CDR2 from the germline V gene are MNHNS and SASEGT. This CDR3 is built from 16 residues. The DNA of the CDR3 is TGTGCCAGCAGTGCCACTGTCAGGGCCATGAACACTGAAGCTTTCTTT. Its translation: CASSATVRAMNTEAFF.

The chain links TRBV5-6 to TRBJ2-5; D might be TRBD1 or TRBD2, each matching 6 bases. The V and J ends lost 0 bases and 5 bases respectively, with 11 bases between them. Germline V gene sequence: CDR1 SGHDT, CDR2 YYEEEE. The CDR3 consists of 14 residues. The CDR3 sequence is CASSLGGARETQYF. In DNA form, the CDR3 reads TGTGCCAGCAGCTTGGGGGGGGCGAGGGAGACCCAGTACTTC.